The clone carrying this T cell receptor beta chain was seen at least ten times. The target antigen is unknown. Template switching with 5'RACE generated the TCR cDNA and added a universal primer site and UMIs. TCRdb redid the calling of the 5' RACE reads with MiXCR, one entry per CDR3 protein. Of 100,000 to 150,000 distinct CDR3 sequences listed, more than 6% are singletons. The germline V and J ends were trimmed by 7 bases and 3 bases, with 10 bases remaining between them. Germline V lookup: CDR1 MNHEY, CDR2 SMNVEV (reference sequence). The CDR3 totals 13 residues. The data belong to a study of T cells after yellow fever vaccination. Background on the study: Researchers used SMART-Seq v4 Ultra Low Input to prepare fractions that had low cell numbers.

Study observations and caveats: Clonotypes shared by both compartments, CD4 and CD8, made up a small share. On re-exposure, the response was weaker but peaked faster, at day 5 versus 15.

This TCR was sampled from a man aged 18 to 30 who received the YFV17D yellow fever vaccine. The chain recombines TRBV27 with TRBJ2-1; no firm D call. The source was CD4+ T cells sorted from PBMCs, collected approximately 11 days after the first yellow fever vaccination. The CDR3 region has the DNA TGTGCCAGCAAAAGGGCCGGCTACAATGAGCAGTTCTTC. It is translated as CASKRAGYNEQFF.